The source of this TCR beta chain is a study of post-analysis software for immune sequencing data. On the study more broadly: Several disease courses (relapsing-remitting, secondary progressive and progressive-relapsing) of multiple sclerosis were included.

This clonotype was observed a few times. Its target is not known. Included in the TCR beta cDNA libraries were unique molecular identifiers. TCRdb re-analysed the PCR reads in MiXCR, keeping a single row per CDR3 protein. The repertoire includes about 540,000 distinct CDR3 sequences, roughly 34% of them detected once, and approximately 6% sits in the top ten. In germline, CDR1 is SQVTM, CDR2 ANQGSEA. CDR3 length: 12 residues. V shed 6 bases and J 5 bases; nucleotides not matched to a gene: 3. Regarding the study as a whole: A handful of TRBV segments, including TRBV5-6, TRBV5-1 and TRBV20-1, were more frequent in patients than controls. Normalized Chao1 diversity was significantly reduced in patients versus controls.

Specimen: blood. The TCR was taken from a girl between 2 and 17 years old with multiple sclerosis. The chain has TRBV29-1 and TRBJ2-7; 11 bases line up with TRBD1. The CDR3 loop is CSVVGQGDEQYF. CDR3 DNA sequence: TGCAGCGTCGTGGGACAGGGGGACGAGCAGTACTTC.